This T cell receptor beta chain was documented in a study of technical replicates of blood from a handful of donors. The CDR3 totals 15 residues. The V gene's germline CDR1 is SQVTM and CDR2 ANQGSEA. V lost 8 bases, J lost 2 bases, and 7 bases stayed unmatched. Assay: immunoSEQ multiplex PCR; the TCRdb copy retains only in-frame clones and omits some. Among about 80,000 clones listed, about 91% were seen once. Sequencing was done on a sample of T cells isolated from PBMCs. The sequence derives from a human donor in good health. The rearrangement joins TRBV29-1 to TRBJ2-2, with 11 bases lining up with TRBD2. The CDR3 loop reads CSTLAGGPNTGELFF. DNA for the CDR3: TGCAGCACCTTAGCGGGAGGGCCTAACACCGGGGAGCTGTTTTTT.